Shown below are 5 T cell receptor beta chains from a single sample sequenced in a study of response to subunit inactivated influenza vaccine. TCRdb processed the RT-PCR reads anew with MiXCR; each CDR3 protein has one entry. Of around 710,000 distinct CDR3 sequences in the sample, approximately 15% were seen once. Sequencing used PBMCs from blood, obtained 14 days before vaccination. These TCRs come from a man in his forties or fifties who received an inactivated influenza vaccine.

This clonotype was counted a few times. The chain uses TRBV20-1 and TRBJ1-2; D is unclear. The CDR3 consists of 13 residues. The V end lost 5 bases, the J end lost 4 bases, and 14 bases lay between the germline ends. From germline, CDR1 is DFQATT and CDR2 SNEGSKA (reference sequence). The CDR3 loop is CSAPPTAFYGYTF. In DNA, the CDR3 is TGCAGTGCTCCACCGACCGCTTTCTATGGCTACACCTTC.

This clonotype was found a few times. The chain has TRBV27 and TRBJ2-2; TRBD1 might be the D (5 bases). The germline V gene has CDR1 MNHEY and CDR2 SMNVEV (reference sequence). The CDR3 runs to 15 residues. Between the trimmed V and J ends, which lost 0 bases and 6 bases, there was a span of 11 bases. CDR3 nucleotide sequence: TGTGCCAGCAGTTTATCGCCATTAGGGGCCGGGGAGCTGTTTTTT. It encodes CASSLSPLGAGELFF.

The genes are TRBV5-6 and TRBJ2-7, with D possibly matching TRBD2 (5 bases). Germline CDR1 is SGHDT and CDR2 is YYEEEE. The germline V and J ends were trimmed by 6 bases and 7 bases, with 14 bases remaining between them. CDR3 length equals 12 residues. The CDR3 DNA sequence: TGTGCCAGCAATCACCGACCGGGGGAGCAGTACTTC. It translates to CASNHRPGEQYF.

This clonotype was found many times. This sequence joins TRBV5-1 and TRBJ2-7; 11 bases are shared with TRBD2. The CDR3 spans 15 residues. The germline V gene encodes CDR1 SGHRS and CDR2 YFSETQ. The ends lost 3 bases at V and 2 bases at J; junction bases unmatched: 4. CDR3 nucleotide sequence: TGCGCCAGCAGCTCGACTAGCGGGATAACCTACGAGCAGTACTTC. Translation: CASSSTSGITYEQYF.

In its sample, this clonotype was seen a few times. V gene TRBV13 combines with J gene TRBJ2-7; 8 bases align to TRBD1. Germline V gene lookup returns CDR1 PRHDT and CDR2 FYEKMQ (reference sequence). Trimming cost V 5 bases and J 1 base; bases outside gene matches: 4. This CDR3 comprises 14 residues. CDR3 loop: CASSKWTGSYEQYF. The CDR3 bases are TGTGCCAGCAGCAAATGGACAGGGTCCTACGAGCAGTACTTC.